The sequence of this T cell receptor beta chain was determined in a study of T cell responses to AZD1222 COVID-19 vaccine. Libraries were prepared by immunoSEQ multiplex PCR; TCRdb keeps only in-frame clonotypes and omits some of them. The table records 170,000 or so clones, about nine tenths of them present only once. The V and J ends lost 5 bases and 4 bases, in that order; junction bases with no gene match: 10. Germline V gene lookup returns CDR1 SEHNR and CDR2 FQNEAQ (reference sequence). The CDR3 has 15 amino acids. J is TRBJ1-2 and V is TRBV7-9; TRBD1 matches 7 bases. This clonotype was obtained from an adult in good health. The sample here was peripheral blood, taken on day 0 of AZD1222 vaccination. CDR3 residues: CASSPHATGAYGYTF. The CDR3 DNA reads TGTGCCAGCAGCCCACATGCAACAGGGGCCTATGGCTACACCTTC. Full variable domain (remainder filled in from reference TRBV7-9 and TRBJ1-2): DTGVSQNPRHKITKRGQNVTFRCDPISEHNRLYWYRQTLGQGPEFLTYFQNEAQLEKSRLLSDRFSAERPKGSFSTLEIQRTEQGDSAMYLCASSPHATGAYGYTFGSGTRLTVV.